This is a list of T cell receptor beta chains from one sample in a study of read filtering for tumor transcriptome and immune sequencing. Each CDR3 protein gets one entry after TCRdb re-called the reads with MiXCR. The sample lists approximately 50,000 distinct CDR3 sequences, 20% to 25% occurring once. The specimen sequenced was a population of CD138-negative cells sorted from bone marrow. These receptors came from a donor at least 40 years old with multiple myeloma. The CDR3 runs from the conserved cysteine through the conserved F or W. A D gene is named only where the DNA matches it firmly. Rows may omit the clone size; those that give it use once, few, many or a size class.

length	size	V	J	D	CDR3	DNA
17	few	TRBV19	TRBJ1-5	TRBD1	CASNVPGQGRSNQPQHF	TGTGCCAGTAACGTCCCGGGACAGGGTCGTAGCAATCAGCCCCAGCATTTT
13	many	TRBV29-1	TRBJ1-1	.	CSVDSPENTEAFF	TGCAGCGTTGATTCGCCAGAGAACACTGAAGCTTTCTTT
13	.	TRBV7-9	TRBJ1-1	.	CASSRDPNTEAFF	TGTGCCAGCAGCCGGGACCCGAACACTGAAGCTTTCTTT
18	many	TRBV5-1	TRBJ1-5	.	CASPRNFLLLDRNQPQHF	TGCGCCAGTCCCCGAAACTTTCTTCTTTTAGACAGGAATCAGCCCCAGCATTTT
12	few	TRBV24-1	TRBJ2-3	.	CATSALADTQYF	TGTGCCACCAGTGCCCTGGCAGATACGCAGTATTTT
15	.	TRBV11-2	TRBJ1-1	.	CASSRGQGLGTEALF	TGTGCCAGCAGCAGGGGCCAGGGACTAGGCACTGAAGCTCTCTTT
17	.	TRBV20-1	TRBJ1-1	.	CSAARGGLQEPNTEAFF	TGCAGTGCTGCAAGGGGGGGATTACAGGAGCCGAACACTGAAGCTTTCTTT
13	.	TRBV12-3/TRBV12-4	TRBJ1-1	.	CAGSLNVNTEASF	TGTGCCGGCAGTTTAAACGTGAACACTGAAGCTTCCTTT
14	.	TRBV18	TRBJ2-5	.	CASSPRDVQETQYF	TGTGCCAGCTCACCAAGAGACGTTCAAGAGACCCAGTACTTC
15	many	TRBV2	TRBJ2-5	TRBD1	CASRTGQGAMQTQYF	TGTGCCAGCAGAACCGGACAGGGGGCTATGCAGACCCAGTACTTC
16	.	TRBV12-3/TRBV12-4	TRBJ1-5	.	CASSLGGSVPNQPQHF	TGTGCCAGCAGTTTAGGGGGCTCGGTCCCCAATCAGCCCCAGCATTTT
13	many	TRBV3-1	TRBJ2-6	.	CASSSGGANVLTF	TGTGCCAGCAGCTCCGGTGGGGCCAACGTCCTGACTTTC
13	.	TRBV7-9	TRBJ2-5	.	CASSLAGRETQYF	TGTGCCAGCAGCTTAGCAGGGAGAGAGACCCAGTACTTC
15	medium-sized	TRBV14	TRBJ2-1	TRBD2	CASSRLSSGNTEQFF	TGTGCCAGCAGCCGCTTGTCTAGCGGGAATACTGAGCAGTTCTTC
14	many	TRBV20-1	TRBJ2-7	TRBD1	CSARETGLAYEQYF	TGCAGTGCTAGAGAGACAGGGCTAGCCTACGAGCAGTACTTC
13	.	TRBV28	TRBJ1-2	.	CASSFSLDYGYTF	TGTGCCAGCAGTTTTAGCTTGGACTATGGCTACACCTTC
16	.	TRBV5-4	TRBJ2-2	TRBD1	CASSSDCAGGTRELFF	TGTGCCAGCAGCTCCGACTGCGCAGGGGGTACCAGGGAGCTGTTTTTT
12	many	TRBV3-1	TRBJ1-1	.	CASSHANTEAFF	TGTGCCAGCAGCCATGCTAACACTGAAGCTTTCTTT
15	.	TRBV19	TRBJ1-5	TRBD1	CASSGQGNSNQPQHF	TGTGCCAGTAGCGGACAGGGGAATAGCAATCAGCCCCAGCATTTT
15	.	TRBV27	TRBJ2-1	TRBD2	CASRDGAGGPGEQFF	TGTGCCAGCAGGGATGGAGCGGGAGGGCCGGGGGAGCAGTTCTTC
14	.	TRBV7-2	TRBJ1-3	.	CASSRGSSGNTVYF	TGTGCCAGCTCACGGGGTTCCTCTGGAAACACCGTATATTTT
15	many	TRBV29-1	TRBJ1-4	TRBD1	CSVARGTGPNEKLFF	TGCAGCGTCGCGCGGGGGACAGGGCCAAATGAAAAACTGTTTTTT
11	many	TRBV11-2	TRBJ2-3	.	CASSPGDTQYF	TGTGCCAGCAGCCCCGGGGATACGCAGTATTTT
14	many	TRBV7-9	TRBJ1-1	TRBD1	CASRVTGGRSEAFF	TGTGCCAGCAGGGTGACAGGGGGTCGATCTGAAGCTTTCTTT
15	.	TRBV27	TRBJ1-5	.	CASSLSWGGDQPQHF	TGTGCCAGCAGTTTATCGTGGGGGGGTGACCAGCCCCAGCATTTT
14	.	TRBV10-2	TRBJ2-5	TRBD2	CASIRHAGEETQYF	TGCGCCAGCATCCGGCACGCGGGAGAAGAGACCCAGTACTTC
15	.	TRBV4-2	TRBJ2-5	.	CASSQDKEAEETQYF	TGTGCCAGCAGCCAAGATAAGGAGGCGGAGGAGACCCAGTACTTC
15	.	TRBV6-6	TRBJ1-3	TRBD1	CASRRTGAIEDTIYF	TGTGCCAGCAGGAGAACAGGGGCAATTGAGGACACCATATATTTT
15	.	TRBV5-1	TRBJ1-5	TRBD1	CASSPTGEDGQPQHF	TGCGCCAGCAGCCCGACAGGGGAGGATGGGCAGCCCCAGCATTTT
15	few	TRBV6-2/TRBV6-3	TRBJ2-3	.	CASSASGVSTDTQYF	TGTGCCAGCAGTGCCTCGGGGGTAAGCACAGATACGCAGTATTTT
15	once	TRBV19	TRBJ2-1	.	CASSIAGSPNNEQFF	TGTGCCAGTAGTATAGCAGGAAGCCCGAACAATGAGCAGTTCTTC
14	many	TRBV20-1	TRBJ2-3	TRBD2	CSARGGGGTDTQYF	TGCAGTGCTAGAGGGGGGGGGGGCACAGATACGCAGTATTTT
12	few	TRBV6-2/TRBV6-3	TRBJ1-2	.	CASSYALRSRNF	TGTGCCAGCAGTTACGCCCTAAGGTCAAGGAACTTC
10	many	TRBV6-1	TRBJ2-5	.	CASSGADQYF	TGTGCCAGCAGTGGGGCCGACCAGTACTTC
11	.	TRBV6-5	TRBJ2-3	.	CASIQGNTHYF	TGTGCCAGCATCCAGGGGAATACGCATTATTTT
11	few	TRBV4-1	TRBJ2-7	.	CASSQLAKLYF	TGCGCCAGCAGCCAACTAGCTAAGCTGTACTTC
13	.	TRBV20-1	TRBJ2-3	.	CSGKGRITDTQYF	TGCAGTGGAAAGGGCAGGATCACAGATACGCAGTATTTT
16	many	TRBV5-1	TRBJ1-4	.	CASSLGTVKANEKLFF	TGCGCCAGCAGCTTGGGGACAGTCAAGGCCAATGAAAAACTGTTTTTT
16	many	TRBV19	TRBJ2-2	.	CASTPPFGRTTGELFF	TGTGCCAGTACTCCACCGTTTGGCCGAACCACCGGGGAGCTGTTTTTT
14	.	TRBV6-6	TRBJ2-7	TRBD1	CASSPGDRGHEQYF	TGTGCCAGCAGCCCTGGGGACAGGGGCCACGAGCAGTACTTC
13	.	TRBV10-2	TRBJ1-5	.	CASSELGAQPQRF	TGCGCCAGCAGTGAGTTGGGAGCCCAGCCCCAGCGTTTT
13	many	TRBV6-2/TRBV6-3	TRBJ2-1	.	CASRGTSYNEQFF	TGTGCCAGCCGGGGGACCTCCTACAATGAGCAGTTCTTC
11	.	TRBV28	TRBJ2-7	TRBD1	CASRGGHEQYF	TGTGCCAGCAGAGGGGGCCACGAGCAGTACTTC
15	.	TRBV10-3	TRBJ2-3	TRBD2	CAIRLTSGRTDTQYF	TGTGCCATCAGACTTACTAGCGGGAGAACAGATACGCAGTATTTT
15	.	TRBV11-2	TRBJ1-5	TRBD1	CASSQTGALNQPQHF	TGTGCCAGCAGCCAGACAGGGGCCCTCAATCAGCCCCAGCATTTT
15	many	TRBV6-1	TRBJ1-1	TRBD1	CASSERTGGNTEAFF	TGTGCCAGCAGTGAAAGGACAGGGGGGAACACTGAAGCTTTCTTT